This note documents a single T cell receptor beta chain sequence. Antigen unknown. This specimen comes from a study of OX40 agonist ivuxolimab in advanced cancers. About the research overall: Patients enrolled in dose escalation were diagnosed with hepatocellular carcinoma, melanoma, renal cell or head and neck cancer. Under the entry rules, prior anti-PD-1, anti-PD-L1 or anti-CTLA-4 therapy was allowed, and about 40% had some. Study outcomes and limitations: Expanded clones were, on average, more numerous among CD8+ T cells than CD4+.

Here immunoSEQ multiplex PCR was the method, and the copy in TCRdb shows in-frame clones only, minus some. The sample carries about 50,000 clones, approximately 78% recorded once. Sampled blood was obtained at baseline, cycle 4 day 1, and cycle 7 day 1. V lost 4 bases, J lost 4 bases, and 14 bases lay in between. The length of the CDR3 is 13 residues. CDR1 and CDR2 (germline): GTSNPN, SVGIG (reference sequence). The receptor comes from an adult with an advanced solid tumor such as melanoma, head and neck, liver or kidney cancer. The sequences come from CD4+ or CD8+ T cells sorted from blood, collected in a trial of the OX40 agonist ivuxolimab. The chain combines TRBV30 with TRBJ2-7; D possibly corresponds to TRBD2 (6 bases). The CDR3 sequence is CAWTPGVGYEQYF. DNA for the CDR3: TGTGCCTGGACGCCGGGAGTCGGGTACGAGCAGTACTTC. Full variable domain (rest looked up from reference TRBV30 and TRBJ2-7): SQTIHQWPATLVQPVGSPLSLECTVEGTSNPNLYWYRQAAGRGLQLLFYSVGIGQISSEVPQNLSASRPQDRQFILSSKKLLLSDSGFYLCAWTPGVGYEQYFGPGTRLTVT.